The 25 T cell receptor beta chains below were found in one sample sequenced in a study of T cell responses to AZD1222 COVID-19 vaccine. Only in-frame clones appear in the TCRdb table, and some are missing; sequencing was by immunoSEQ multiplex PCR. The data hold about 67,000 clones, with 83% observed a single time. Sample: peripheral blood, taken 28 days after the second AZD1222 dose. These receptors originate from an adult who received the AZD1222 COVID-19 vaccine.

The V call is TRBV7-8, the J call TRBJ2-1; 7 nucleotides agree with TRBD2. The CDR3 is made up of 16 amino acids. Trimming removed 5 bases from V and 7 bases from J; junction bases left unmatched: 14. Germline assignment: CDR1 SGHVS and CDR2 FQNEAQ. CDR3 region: CASSQYLGGSLNEQFF. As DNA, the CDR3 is TGTGCCAGCAGCCAGTACCTCGGGGGGTCCCTGAATGAGCAGTTCTTC.

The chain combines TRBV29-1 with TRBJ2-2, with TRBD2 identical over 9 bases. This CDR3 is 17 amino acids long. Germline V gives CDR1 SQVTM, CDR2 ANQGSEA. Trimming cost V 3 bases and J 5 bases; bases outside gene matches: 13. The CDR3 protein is CSVDSGLAGGRTGELFF. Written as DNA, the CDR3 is TGCAGCGTTGATAGTGGCCTCGCGGGGGGGCGGACCGGGGAGCTGTTTTTT.

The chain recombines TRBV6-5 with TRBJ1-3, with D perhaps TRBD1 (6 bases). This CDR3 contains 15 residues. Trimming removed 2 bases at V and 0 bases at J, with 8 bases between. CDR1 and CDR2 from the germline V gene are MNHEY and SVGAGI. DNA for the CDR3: TGTGCCAGCAGTTACAGGACAGACTCTGGAAACACCATATATTTT. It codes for CASSYRTDSGNTIYF.

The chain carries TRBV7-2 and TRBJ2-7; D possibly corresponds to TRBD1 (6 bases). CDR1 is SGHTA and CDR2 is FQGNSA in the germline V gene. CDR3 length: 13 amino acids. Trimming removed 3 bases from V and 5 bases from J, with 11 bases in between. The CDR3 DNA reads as TGTGCCAGCAGCTTCGCCGGGACAAACGAGCAGTACTTC. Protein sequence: CASSFAGTNEQYF.

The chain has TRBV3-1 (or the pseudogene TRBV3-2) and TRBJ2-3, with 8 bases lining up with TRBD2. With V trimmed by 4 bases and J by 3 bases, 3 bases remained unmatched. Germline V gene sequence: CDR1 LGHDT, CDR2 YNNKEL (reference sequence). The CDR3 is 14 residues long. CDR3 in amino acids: CASSLGGETDTQYF. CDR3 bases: TGTGCCAGCAGCCTCGGGGGGGAGACAGATACGCAGTATTTT.

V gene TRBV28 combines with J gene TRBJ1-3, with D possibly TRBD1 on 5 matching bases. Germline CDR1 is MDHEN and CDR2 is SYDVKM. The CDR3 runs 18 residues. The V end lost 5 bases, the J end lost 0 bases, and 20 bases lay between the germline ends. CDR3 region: CASSLPGGGGLSGNTIYF. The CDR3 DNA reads TGTGCCAGCAGTCTCCCTGGGGGGGGAGGACTCTCTGGAAACACCATATATTTT.

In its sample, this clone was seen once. The CDR3 sequence: CSAGSDYGYTF. CDR3 nucleotide sequence: TGCAGCGCGGGCTCGGACTATGGCTACACCTTC. This chain joins TRBV29-1 and TRBJ1-2, with D unresolved. V lost 7 bases and J 3 bases, leaving 9 bases between the germline ends. CDR1 SQVTM and CDR2 ANQGSEA come from the germline V gene. The CDR3 runs 11 residues.

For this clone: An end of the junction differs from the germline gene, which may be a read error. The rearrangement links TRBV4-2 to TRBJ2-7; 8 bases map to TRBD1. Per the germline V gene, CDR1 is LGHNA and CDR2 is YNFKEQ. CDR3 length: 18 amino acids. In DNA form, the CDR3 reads TGTGCCCGCAGCCAACACGACTGGGGGACAGGCAAACCTTACGAGCAGTACTTC. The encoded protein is CARSQHDWGTGKPYEQYF.

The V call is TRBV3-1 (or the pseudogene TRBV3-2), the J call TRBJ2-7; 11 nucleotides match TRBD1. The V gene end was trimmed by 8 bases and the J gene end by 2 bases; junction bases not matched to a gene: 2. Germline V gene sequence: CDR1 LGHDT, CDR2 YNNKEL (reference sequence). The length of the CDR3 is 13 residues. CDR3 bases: TGTGCCAGCGGACAGGGGGCAACCTACGAGCAGTACTTC. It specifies CASGQGATYEQYF.

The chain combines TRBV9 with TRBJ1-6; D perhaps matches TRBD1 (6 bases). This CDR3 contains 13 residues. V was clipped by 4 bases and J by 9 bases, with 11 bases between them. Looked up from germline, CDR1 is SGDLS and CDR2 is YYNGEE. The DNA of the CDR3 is TGTGCCAGCAGCAGTAGGGGGAGTTCACCCCTCCACTTT. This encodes CASSSRGSSPLHF.

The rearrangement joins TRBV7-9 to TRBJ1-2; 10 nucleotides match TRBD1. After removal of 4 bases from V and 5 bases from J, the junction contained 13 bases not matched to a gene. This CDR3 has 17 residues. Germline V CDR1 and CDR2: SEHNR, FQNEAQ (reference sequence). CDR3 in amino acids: CASSSPGTGAYTYGYTF. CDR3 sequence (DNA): TGTGCCAGCAGCTCCCCCGGGACAGGGGCTTATACGTATGGCTACACCTTC.

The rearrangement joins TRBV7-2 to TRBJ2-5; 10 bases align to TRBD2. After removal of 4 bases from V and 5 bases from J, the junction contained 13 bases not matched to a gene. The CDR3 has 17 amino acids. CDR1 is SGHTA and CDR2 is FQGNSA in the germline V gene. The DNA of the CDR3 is TGTGCCAGCAGCTCCGTCTACGCGGGACTAGCGTCTGAGACCCAGTACTTC. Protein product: CASSSVYAGLASETQYF.

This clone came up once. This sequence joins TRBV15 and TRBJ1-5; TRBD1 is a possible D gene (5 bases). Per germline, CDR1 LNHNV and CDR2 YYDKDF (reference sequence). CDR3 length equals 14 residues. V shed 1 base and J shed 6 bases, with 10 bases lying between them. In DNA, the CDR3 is TGTGCCACCAGCAGAGGGGGCGGGACTCAGCCCCAGCATTTT. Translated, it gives CATSRGGGTQPQHF.

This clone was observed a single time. The CDR3 DNA reads as TGTGCCAGTAGACTAGCGGGGGGCAAAAGCACAGATACGCAGTATTTT. Translation gives CASRLAGGKSTDTQYF. V gene TRBV10-3 combines with J gene TRBJ2-3; 13 bases match TRBD2. Germline assignment: CDR1 ENHRY and CDR2 SYGVKD. V lost 10 bases, J lost 0 bases, and 7 bases stayed unmatched. This CDR3 spans 16 amino acids.

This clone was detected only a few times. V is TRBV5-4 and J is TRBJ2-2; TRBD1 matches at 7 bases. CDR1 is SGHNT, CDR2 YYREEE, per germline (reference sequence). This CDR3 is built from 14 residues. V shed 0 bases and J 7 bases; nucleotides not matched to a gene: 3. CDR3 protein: CASSLDRGVGELFF. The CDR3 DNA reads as TGTGCCAGCAGCTTGGACAGGGGTGTCGGGGAGCTGTTTTTT.

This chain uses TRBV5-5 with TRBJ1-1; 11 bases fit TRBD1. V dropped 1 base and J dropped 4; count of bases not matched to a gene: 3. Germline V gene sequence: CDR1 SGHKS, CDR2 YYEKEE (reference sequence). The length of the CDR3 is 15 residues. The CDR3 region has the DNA TGTGCCAGCAGCTTGTTAGGGACAGGGGGCACTGAAGCTTTCTTT. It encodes CASSLLGTGGTEAFF. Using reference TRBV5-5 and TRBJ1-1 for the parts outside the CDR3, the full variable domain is DAGVTQSPTHLIKTRGQQVTLRCSPISGHKSVSWYQQVLGQGPQFIFQYYEKEERGRGNFPDRFSARQFPNYSSELNVNALLLGDSALYLCASSLLGTGGTEAFFGQGTRLTVV.

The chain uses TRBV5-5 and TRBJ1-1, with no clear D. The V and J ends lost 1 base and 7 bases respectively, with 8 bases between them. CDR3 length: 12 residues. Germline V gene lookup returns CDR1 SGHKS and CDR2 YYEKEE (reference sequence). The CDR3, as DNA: TGTGCCAGCAGCTTGTTAAGGAGTGAAGCTTTCTTT. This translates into CASSLLRSEAFF.

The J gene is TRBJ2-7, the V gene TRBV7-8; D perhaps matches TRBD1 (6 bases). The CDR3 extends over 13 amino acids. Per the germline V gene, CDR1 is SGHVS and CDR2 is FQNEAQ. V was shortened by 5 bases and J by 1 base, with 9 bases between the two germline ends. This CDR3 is CASSAQGSYEQYF. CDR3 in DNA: TGTGCCAGCAGCGCCCAGGGGTCCTACGAGCAGTACTTC.

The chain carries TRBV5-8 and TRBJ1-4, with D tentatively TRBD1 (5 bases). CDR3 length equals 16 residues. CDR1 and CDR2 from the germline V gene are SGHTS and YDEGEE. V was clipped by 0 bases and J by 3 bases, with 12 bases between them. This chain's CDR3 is CASSLGQARANEKLFF. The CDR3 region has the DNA TGTGCCAGCAGCTTGGGGCAAGCCAGGGCTAATGAAAAACTGTTTTTT.

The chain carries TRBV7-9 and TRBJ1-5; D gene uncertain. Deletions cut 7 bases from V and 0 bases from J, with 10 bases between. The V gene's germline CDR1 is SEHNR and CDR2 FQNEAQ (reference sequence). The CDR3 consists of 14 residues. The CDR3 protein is CASTRTDSNQPQHF. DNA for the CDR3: TGTGCCAGCACCCGGACGGATAGCAATCAGCCCCAGCATTTT. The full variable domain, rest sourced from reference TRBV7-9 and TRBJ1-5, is DTGVSQNPRHKITKRGQNVTFRCDPISEHNRLYWYRQTLGQGPEFLTYFQNEAQLEKSRLLSDRFSAERPKGSFSTLEIQRTEQGDSAMYLCASTRTDSNQPQHFGDGTRLSIL.

The CDR3 protein is CASRPAGQGTSGANVLTF. DNA for the CDR3: TGTGCCAGCAGGCCGGCGGGACAGGGCACCTCTGGGGCCAACGTCCTGACTTTC. The chain recombines TRBV5-4 with TRBJ2-6; 9 nucleotides line up with TRBD1. With V trimmed by 5 bases and J by 0 bases, 9 bases remained unmatched. Germline CDR1 reads SGHNT; CDR2 reads YYREEE (reference sequence). This CDR3 has 18 residues.

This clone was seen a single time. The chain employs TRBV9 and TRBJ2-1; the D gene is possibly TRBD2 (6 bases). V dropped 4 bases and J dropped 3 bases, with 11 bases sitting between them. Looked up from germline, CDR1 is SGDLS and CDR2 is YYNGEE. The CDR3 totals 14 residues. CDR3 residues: CASSPGGSYNEQFF. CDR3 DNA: TGTGCCAGCAGCCCCGGGGGTAGCTACAATGAGCAGTTCTTC.

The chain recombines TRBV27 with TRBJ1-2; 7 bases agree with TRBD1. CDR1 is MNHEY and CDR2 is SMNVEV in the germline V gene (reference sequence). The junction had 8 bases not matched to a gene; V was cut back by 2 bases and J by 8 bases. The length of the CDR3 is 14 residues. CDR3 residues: CASSLAKGALGYTF. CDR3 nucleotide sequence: TGTGCCAGCAGTTTAGCCAAGGGGGCCTTAGGCTACACCTTC.

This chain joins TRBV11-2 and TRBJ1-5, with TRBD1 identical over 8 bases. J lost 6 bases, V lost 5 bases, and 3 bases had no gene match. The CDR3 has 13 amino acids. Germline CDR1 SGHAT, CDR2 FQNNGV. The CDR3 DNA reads TGTGCCAGCAGCCCAGGGGGCTTTCAGCCCCAGCATTTT. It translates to CASSPGGFQPQHF.

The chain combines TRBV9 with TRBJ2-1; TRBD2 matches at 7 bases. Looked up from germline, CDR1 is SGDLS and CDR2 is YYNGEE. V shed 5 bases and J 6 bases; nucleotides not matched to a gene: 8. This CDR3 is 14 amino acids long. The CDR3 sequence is CASSLQWEGNEQFF. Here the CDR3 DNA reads TGTGCCAGCAGTCTGCAATGGGAGGGCAATGAGCAGTTCTTC. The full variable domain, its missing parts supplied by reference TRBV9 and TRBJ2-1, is DSGVTQTPKHLITATGQRVTLRCSPRSGDLSVYWYQQSLDQGLQFLIQYYNGEERAKGNILERFSAQQFPDLHSELNLSSLELGDSALYFCASSLQWEGNEQFFGPGTRLTVL.